Following are 12 T cell receptor beta chains from one sample sequenced in a study of cytomegalovirus exposure and HLA in healthy donors. A multiplex PCR was run with 60 Vbeta primers and 13 Jbeta primers. Method: immunoSEQ multiplex PCR; TCRdb's copy keeps in-frame clones and lacks some. Recorded here are about 200,000 clones; the top ten clones represent around 0.74%. Sequencing was done on a sample of PBMCs. These receptors were collected from a boy younger than 18 in good health and CMV-seronegative.

CDR3 region: CASSHRSERYEQYF. CDR3 in DNA: TGCGCCAGCAGCCACCGCAGCGAGCGGTACGAGCAGTACTTC. This rearrangement joins TRBV4-1 to TRBJ2-7, with D tentatively TRBD2 (5 bases). The CDR3 length is 14 residues. The ends were cut back, 3 bases at V and 4 bases at J, with 13 bases in the middle. Looked up from germline, CDR1 is MGHRA and CDR2 is YSYEKL.

V is TRBV6-1 and J is TRBJ1-5; tentatively, D is TRBD1 (5 bases). This CDR3 is built from 14 residues. Trimming pared 8 bases from V and 9 bases from J, leaving 20 bases between. CDR1 is MNHNS and CDR2 is SASEGT in the germline V gene. CDR3 in amino acids: CASRLGTPESPQHF. CDR3 nucleotide sequence: TGTGCCAGCCGGCTCGGGACTCCCGAATCGCCCCAGCATTTT.

The rearrangement uses TRBV18 and TRBJ2-7; 7 positions match TRBD1. This CDR3 region has 15 residues. Trimming removed 3 bases from V and 6 bases from J; junction bases left unmatched: 11. The germline V gene has CDR1 KGHSH and CDR2 LQKENI. The CDR3: CASSPPGTESVEQYF. CDR3 sequence (DNA): TGTGCCAGCTCACCTCCCGGGACAGAGTCTGTCGAGCAGTACTTC.

The chain has TRBV7-2 and TRBJ2-2, with D tentatively TRBD1 (6 bases). Germline V gene sequence: CDR1 SGHTA, CDR2 FQGNSA. The V end lost 4 bases, the J end lost 5 bases, and 14 bases lay between the germline ends. This CDR3 comprises 15 residues. CDR3 sequence (DNA): TGTGCCAGCAGCTCCTTGACAGGTCGAACCGGGGAGCTGTTTTTT. It codes for CASSSLTGRTGELFF. The full variable domain, completed using reference TRBV7-2 and TRBJ2-2, is GAGVSQSPSNKVTEKGKDVELRCDPISGHTALYWYRQSLGQGLEFLIYFQGNSAPDKSGLPSDRFSAERTGGSVSTLTIQRTQQEDSAVYLCASSSLTGRTGELFFGEGSRLTVL.

The rearrangement joins TRBV2 to TRBJ2-5; 8 positions agree with TRBD1. The end of the DNA is better explained by TRBJ2-7, so the J call may be wrong. The CDR3 runs 13 residues. Looked up from germline, CDR1 is SNHLY and CDR2 is FYNNEI. The CDR3 DNA follows: TGTGCCAGCACAGGACAGGGACGGGACGAGCAGTACTTC. The encoded protein is CASTGQGRDEQYF.

The rearrangement uses TRBV4-3 and TRBJ2-3, with D tentatively TRBD2 (5 bases). Germline V gene data show CDR1 as LGHNA and CDR2 as YSLEER. Trimming cost V 5 bases and J 1 base, with 10 bases left between them. The CDR3 is 14 amino acids. The CDR3 DNA reads as TGCGCCAGCAGCTCGCGGGCGCGCACAGATACGCAGTATTTT. Its translation: CASSSRARTDTQYF.

This rearrangement joins TRBV6-5 to TRBJ1-2; D gene uncertain. Germline CDR1 is MNHEY and CDR2 is SVGAGI. The CDR3 contains 14 residues. Between the trimmed V and J ends, which lost 6 bases and 6 bases, there was a span of 17 bases. This CDR3 is CASSYLTSSDGYTF. For the CDR3, the DNA is TGTGCCAGCAGCTATCTTACTTCGAGCGATGGCTACACCTTC.

A remark on this clone: In the same sample, other DNA sequences code for this CDR3. Here the CDR3 reads CASSITGSYEQYF. CDR3 bases: TGTGCCAGTAGTATAACAGGGTCCTACGAGCAGTACTTC. This rearrangement joins TRBV19 to TRBJ2-7; perhaps TRBD1 as D (6 bases). V lost 2 bases and J lost 1, with 6 bases in between. This CDR3 region has 13 residues. The V gene's germline CDR1 is LNHDA and CDR2 SQIVND (reference sequence).

The V gene is TRBV15, the J gene TRBJ2-7; TRBD1 matches 8 bases. V lost 0 bases to trimming and J lost 1 base; unmatched junction nucleotides: 5. The germline gives CDR1 LNHNV, CDR2 YYDKDF (reference sequence). CDR3 size: 16 residues. CDR3 protein: CATSRDWDRKSYEQYF. In DNA, the CDR3 is TGTGCCACCAGCAGAGATTGGGACAGGAAATCCTACGAGCAGTACTTC.

This chain connects TRBV5-1 to TRBJ2-7; 7 bases agree with TRBD1. CDR1 is SGHRS, CDR2 YFSETQ, per germline. Unmatched junction bases numbered 9, after V lost 6 bases and J lost 3 bases. The CDR3 is 14 amino acids. The CDR3 nucleotides are TGCGCCAGCAACCCCACAGGGACAGTCTACGAGCAGTACTTC. Its protein is CASNPTGTVYEQYF.

V usage is TRBV6-5 and J usage is TRBJ1-2; D is perhaps TRBD1 (6 bases). Trimming left V 7 bases short and J 0 bases short, with 9 bases between. Germline assignment: CDR1 MNHEY and CDR2 SVGAGI. This CDR3 contains 13 residues. The CDR3, as DNA: TGTGCCAGCAAAAAGGGGGCTAACTATGGCTACACCTTC. This gives the protein CASKKGANYGYTF.

The rearrangement joins TRBV6-5 to TRBJ1-2, with 7 bases matching TRBD1. V was pared by 5 bases and J by 4 bases, with 7 bases of the junction left unmatched. Germline values: CDR1 MNHEY, CDR2 SVGAGI. The CDR3 consists of 14 residues. Here the CDR3 reads CASSDGTDVYGYTF. Written as DNA, the CDR3 is TGTGCCAGCAGTGACGGGACAGATGTCTATGGCTACACCTTC.